One sample yielded the 25 T cell receptor beta chains listed below, sequenced in a study of T cell repertoires in cytomegalovirus infection. TCRdb itself ran the reads through MiXCR, one entry per CDR3 protein. The sample has 560,000 or so distinct CDR3 sequences, 16% seen once. The sequencing input was CD8+ T cells from PBMCs. These receptors came from a human donor in good health (CMV status not recorded). Some clones in this sample may be carry-over from other donors' samples.

This sequence joins TRBV6-1 and TRBJ2-7; 9 bases fit TRBD1. The CDR3 is 15 residues long. Unmatched junction bases numbered 9, after V lost 2 bases and J lost 7 bases. Germline lookup yields CDR1 MNHNS and CDR2 SASEGT. CDR3 in amino acids: CASSERLQGAYEQYF. The CDR3 DNA reads as TGTGCCAGCAGTGAAAGGCTACAGGGGGCGTATGAGCAGTACTTC.

This clonotype turned up a few times. This chain uses TRBV29-1 with TRBJ1-5; D may be TRBD1 (5 bases). Trimming pared 5 bases from V and 3 bases from J, leaving 11 bases between. Germline CDR1 is SQVTM and CDR2 is ANQGSEA. The CDR3 runs 13 residues. As DNA, the CDR3 is TGCAGCGTTTCAGGGTCTCTCAATCAGCCCCAGCATTTT. Protein sequence: CSVSGSLNQPQHF. The variable domain in full, with the rest retrieved from reference TRBV29-1 and TRBJ1-5, is SAVISQKPSRDICQRGTSLTIQCQVDSQVTMMFWYRQQPGQSLTLIATANQGSEATYESGFVIDKFPISRPNLTFSTLTVSNMSPEDSSIYLCSVSGSLNQPQHFGDGTRLSIL.

The table lists this clonotype with many counts. The chain has TRBV12-5 and TRBJ1-1, with a weak D call TRBD1 (5 bases). The V gene's germline CDR1 is LGHNT and CDR2 FRNRAP. The CDR3 spans 13 residues. The V end was cut by 0 bases, the J end by 5 bases, with 7 bases between. CDR3 nucleotides: TGTGCTAGTGGTTTGGTGCGGGGGACTGAAGCTTTCTTT. Protein sequence: CASGLVRGTEAFF.

The rearrangement links TRBV6-5 to TRBJ1-2; the D gene is possibly TRBD1 (5 bases). The CDR3 contains 12 residues. Deletions cut 6 bases from V and 7 bases from J, with 12 bases between. Germline V gene data show CDR1 as MNHEY and CDR2 as SVGAGI. CDR3 DNA sequence: TGTGCCAGCAGCTCGGGGGTTATTGGCTACACCTTC. Translating it yields CASSSGVIGYTF.

This clonotype was picked up many times. The chain combines TRBV12-3 or TRBV12-4 with TRBJ1-1; tentative D call: TRBD1 (5 bases). CDR3 length: 11 amino acids. V dropped 4 bases and J dropped 11 bases, with 11 bases sitting between them. The DNA for the CDR3 is TGTGCCAGCAGTTCGGGGACTGGGGCTTTCTTT. The encoded protein is CASSSGTGAFF.

V gene TRBV27 combines with J gene TRBJ1-6; D ambiguous. The V end lost 4 bases, the J end lost 6 bases, and 10 bases lay between the germline ends. This CDR3 is 14 amino acids long. Germline V gives CDR1 MNHEY, CDR2 SMNVEV (reference sequence). Written as DNA, the CDR3 is TGTGCCAGCAGTTGGGGTTTCCGTAATTCACCCCTCCACTTT. Amino acids: CASSWGFRNSPLHF.

This clonotype was counted a few times. The gene calls are TRBV28 and TRBJ2-7; D is perhaps TRBD1 or TRBD2 (6 bases each). Germline loops: CDR1 MDHEN, CDR2 SYDVKM. This CDR3 is 15 amino acids long. V shed 10 bases and J shed 5 bases, with 24 bases lying between them. The DNA for the CDR3 is TGTGCCACCGTACTAGGGGGGTTATCCCCGGACGAGCAGTACTTC. Amino acid sequence: CATVLGGLSPDEQYF. Full variable domain (missing parts from reference TRBV28 and TRBJ2-7): DVKVTQSSRYLVKRTGEKVFLECVQDMDHENMFWYRQDPGLGLRLIYFSYDVKMKEKGDIPEGYSVSREKKERFSLILESASTNQTSMYLCATVLGGLSPDEQYFGPGTRLTVT.

The V gene is TRBV27, the J gene TRBJ1-1; no clear D gene. The CDR3 loop spans 14 amino acids. Germline CDR1 MNHEY, CDR2 SMNVEV (reference sequence). V was shortened by 2 bases and J by 7 bases, with 14 bases between the two germline ends. CDR3 residues: CASSLGVSRNEAFF. The CDR3 region has the DNA TGTGCCAGCAGTTTAGGGGTTTCGAGGAATGAAGCTTTCTTT.

This clonotype was found many times. The CDR3: CASSPQNEAFF. The CDR3 DNA is TGTGCCAGCAGCCCCCAGAATGAAGCTTTCTTT. The rearrangement links TRBV7-8 to TRBJ1-1; the D is unclear. The CDR3 totals 11 residues. Per the germline V gene, CDR1 is SGHVS and CDR2 is FQNEAQ. V lost 5 bases and J lost 7, with 8 bases in between.

This chain joins TRBV11-2 and TRBJ2-7; 8 positions agree with TRBD2. The CDR3 length is 14 residues. Germline V gives CDR1 SGHAT, CDR2 FQNNGV. Germline trimming cut 4 bases from V and 4 bases from J; bases unmatched to any gene: 6. The CDR3, as DNA: TGTGCCAGCAGCTCCTTACTAGCGGAATACGAGCAGTACTTC. Its protein product is CASSSLLAEYEQYF.

This rearrangement joins TRBV20-1 to TRBJ1-1, with 9 bases that match TRBD1. Germline-derived CDR1 and CDR2 are DFQATT and SNEGSKA (reference sequence). The CDR3 has 20 residues. V was clipped by 4 bases and J by 4 bases; unmatched bases: 25. The CDR3 protein is CSAKVSGKPDRGIGGTEAFF. The CDR3 nucleotides are TGCAGTGCTAAAGTATCTGGGAAACCAGACAGGGGGATCGGTGGCACTGAAGCTTTCTTT.

This clonotype was seen at least ten times. The rearrangement links TRBV25-1 to TRBJ2-1; 7 bases map to TRBD2. Germline lookup yields CDR1 MGHDK and CDR2 SYGVNS. The V and J ends lost 4 bases and 2 bases, in that order; junction bases with no gene match: 11. The CDR3 covers 17 residues. CDR3 bases: TGTGCCAGCAGTGGCATAAGGGCGGGGGTCGCCTACAATGAGCAGTTCTTC. It encodes CASSGIRAGVAYNEQFF.

The rearrangement joins TRBV18 to TRBJ2-2, with D uncertain. Germline lookup yields CDR1 KGHSH and CDR2 LQKENI. The CDR3 runs 17 residues. V was cut by 3 bases and J by 0 bases, with 14 bases left in between. CDR3 in amino acids: CASSPPLSRSNTGELFF. In DNA form, the CDR3 reads TGTGCCAGCTCACCCCCTCTCTCCAGGTCGAACACCGGGGAGCTGTTTTTT.

J is TRBJ2-7 and V is TRBV12-3 or TRBV12-4, with D tentatively TRBD1 or TRBD2 (5 bases each). V dropped 6 bases and J dropped 2 bases, with 17 bases sitting between them. The CDR3 totals 15 residues. The CDR3, as DNA: TGTGCCAGCAGCCCAGAGTGGGGACCAGCCTACGAGCAGTACTTC. This translates into CASSPEWGPAYEQYF.

Comment on this clonotype: A much larger clone differs by one base, so this may be a read error. This rearrangement joins TRBV27 to TRBJ2-7; 9 nucleotides match TRBD2. Germline V gene sequence: CDR1 MNHEY, CDR2 SMNVEV (reference sequence). Unmatched junction bases numbered 9, after V lost 5 bases and J lost 4 bases. The CDR3 extends over 15 amino acids. In DNA, the CDR3 is TGTGCCAGCAGTGGGGCGGTTAGCGGGAGTTACGAGCAGTACTTC. Amino acid sequence: CASSGAVSGSYEQYF.

In its sample, this clonotype was seen many times. The J gene is TRBJ2-2, the V gene TRBV7-3; the D gene is possibly TRBD1 (6 bases). The CDR3 sequence is 16 residues long. V was shortened by 5 bases and J by 4 bases, with 17 bases between the two germline ends. CDR1 SGHTA and CDR2 FQGTGA come from the germline V gene. The CDR3 protein is CASSRPKQGGTGELFF. The CDR3 DNA reads TGTGCCAGCAGCAGACCTAAACAGGGCGGCACCGGGGAGCTGTTTTTT.

This clonotype was counted only a few times. V and J are TRBV30 and TRBJ2-3, with 9 nucleotides matching TRBD1. Per the germline V gene, CDR1 is GTSNPN and CDR2 is SVGIG (reference sequence). The CDR3 consists of 15 residues. V lost 3 bases to trimming and J lost 3 bases; unmatched junction nucleotides: 7. The DNA for the CDR3 is TGTGCCTGGAGCCCGGGACAGGGCTGGACAGATACGCAGTATTTT. It encodes CAWSPGQGWTDTQYF.

This clonotype was counted a few times. The chain is built from TRBV3-1 and TRBJ2-7, with TRBD1 identical over 8 bases. J was trimmed by 2 bases and V by 3 bases; bases with no gene match: 9. The CDR3 runs 16 residues. CDR1 LGHDT and CDR2 YNNKEL come from the germline V gene (reference sequence). In DNA form, the CDR3 reads TGTGCCAGCAGCCAGGCGACGGACAGGGACGCCTACGAGCAGTACTTC. Translated: CASSQATDRDAYEQYF.

In this sample, this clonotype turned up a few times. The rearrangement joins TRBV5-1 to TRBJ2-7, with D possibly being TRBD1 (6 bases). The germline V gene encodes CDR1 SGHRS and CDR2 YFSETQ. CDR3 length equals 14 residues. V lost 2 bases and J 7 bases, leaving 16 bases between the germline ends. The CDR3 bases are TGCGCCAGCAGCTTTGCAGGGGATAACGGGGAGCAGTACTTC. Its translation: CASSFAGDNGEQYF.

This clonotype was detected ten times or more. The V call is TRBV6-6, the J call TRBJ2-3, with TRBD2 identical over 9 bases. Germline lookup yields CDR1 MNHNY and CDR2 SVGAGI (reference sequence). The junction had 10 bases not matched to a gene; V was cut back by 4 bases and J by 2 bases. There are 17 residues in the CDR3. CDR3 bases: TGTGCCAGCAGTTCGTCAGAGCGGGAGGCGACCACAGATACGCAGTATTTT. This gives the protein CASSSSEREATTDTQYF.

Note on this clonotype: Here the CDR3 omits its conserved ending phenylalanine or tryptophan, so a read error is the likely source. This sequence joins TRBV11-2 and TRBJ1-5; unclear D gene. CDR3 length: 13 residues. CDR1 is SGHAT, CDR2 FQNNGV, per germline. V dropped 1 base and J dropped 5 bases, with 6 bases sitting between them. The CDR3 here is CASSLAQHQPQHL. In DNA form, the CDR3 reads TGTGCCAGCAGCTTAGCCCAACATCAGCCCCAGCATTTA.

This clonotype was seen repeatedly, ten times or more. V is TRBV7-2 and J is TRBJ2-3; 9 bases map to TRBD2. Germline loops: CDR1 SGHTA, CDR2 FQGNSA. J was trimmed by 5 bases and V by 5 bases; bases with no gene match: 17. There are 18 residues in the CDR3. This CDR3 reads CASSPPGSGGGREDTQYF. DNA for the CDR3: TGTGCCAGCAGCCCCCCGGGGTCCGGGGGCGGGAGGGAAGATACGCAGTATTTT.

This clonotype has ten or more counts. V usage is TRBV7-8 and J usage is TRBJ2-5; D is uncertain. V lost 1 base and J lost 9, with 18 bases in between. The CDR3 loop spans 15 amino acids. Germline-derived CDR1 and CDR2 are SGHVS and FQNEAQ. The CDR3 loop is CASSLGSGASGAQYF. CDR3 bases: TGTGCCAGCAGCTTAGGTTCAGGTGCTTCAGGAGCCCAGTACTTC.

The rearrangement uses TRBV19 and TRBJ1-5, with TRBD1 identical over 8 bases. Germline V lookup: CDR1 LNHDA, CDR2 SQIVND (reference sequence). V was clipped by 3 bases and J by 5 bases; unmatched bases: 3. The CDR3 consists of 14 residues. As DNA, the CDR3 is TGTGCCAGTAGTATCGCCAGGGGGCATCAGCCCCAGCATTTT. Encoded protein: CASSIARGHQPQHF.

This clonotype was observed many times. CDR3 nucleotide sequence: TGTGCCAGCAGCCAAGTGGCTAGAAGAAGCAATGAGCAGTTCTTC. Translated, it gives CASSQVARRSNEQFF. V is TRBV3-1 and J is TRBJ2-1; D is uncertain. CDR3 length: 15 residues. CDR1 and CDR2 (germline): LGHDT, YNNKEL (reference sequence). The germline V and J ends were trimmed by 1 base and 6 bases, with 13 bases remaining between them.